This is a list of T cell receptor beta chains from one sample in a study of T cell repertoires in cytomegalovirus infection. What these receptors recognize is not known. MiXCR was run by TCRdb on the reads, yielding one entry per CDR3 protein. In the table there are 570,000 or so distinct CDR3 sequences, around 40% of which are singletons. This specimen consisted of cultured PBMCs, obtained from culture after CMV antigen stimulation. These receptors all stem from a human donor in good health (CMV status not recorded). Some clones in this sample may be carry-over from other donors' samples. The CDR3 runs from the conserved cysteine through the conserved F or W. Each record gives: J gene, D gene, V gene, CDR3 protein. D genes are given only for firm matches.

>TRBJ2-7|-|TRBV9
CASSVEGLQDEQYF
>TRBJ2-1|-|TRBV6-2/TRBV6-3
CASSYGHYNEQFF
>TRBJ1-2|TRBD1|TRBV20-1
CSARVTGEEVRYGYTF
>TRBJ2-7|-|TRBV12-3/TRBV12-4
CASSNPGRGYEQYF
>TRBJ2-7|TRBD2|TRBV6-5
CASSQRTSGVYEQYF
>TRBJ2-7|-|TRBV12-3/TRBV12-4
CASSLAMQEQYF
>TRBJ2-2|TRBD2|TRBV5-4
CASSRTSGSTGELFF
>TRBJ1-1|-|TRBV7-9
CASSRGRINTEAFF
>TRBJ2-3|TRBD2|TRBV7-2
CASSSSSGGAGDTQYF
>TRBJ2-1|-|TRBV7-9
CASSFSAGGGEQFF
>TRBJ1-1|-|TRBV7-2
CASSLAGMDTEAFF
>TRBJ2-2|-|TRBV9
CASARGGITNTGELFF
>TRBJ2-7|-|TRBV7-6
CASSQALIYEQYF
>TRBJ2-7|-|TRBV7-2
CASSFADGSSYEQYF
>TRBJ1-1|-|TRBV12-3/TRBV12-4
CASSLVPEALEAFF
>TRBJ2-3|TRBD1|TRBV7-2
CASSLAPGQRTDTQYF
>TRBJ1-3|-|TRBV20-1
CSARDRQAFSGNTIYF
>TRBJ1-1|-|TRBV7-9
CASSLSAVNTEAFF
>TRBJ2-2|-|TRBV7-2
CASSLNGMGGELFF
>TRBJ1-1|-|TRBV7-2
CASSLGGGDNTEAFF
>TRBJ2-5|-|TRBV11-2
CASSLQSVRETQYF
>TRBJ2-1|TRBD2|TRBV6-2/TRBV6-3
CASSYRLAAYNEQFF
>TRBJ2-3|-|TRBV7-8
CASSSPGGVSTDTQYF
>TRBJ2-7|-|TRBV12-3/TRBV12-4
CASSLSQLSYEQYF
>TRBJ2-6|-|TRBV5-6
CASSLGGPGANVLTF
>TRBJ2-6|-|TRBV2
CASQRSGANVLTF
>TRBJ2-7|-|TRBV7-2
CASSIEPGAYEQYF
>TRBJ1-3|-|TRBV7-2
CASSLRGDSGDTIYF
>TRBJ1-5|-|TRBV19
CASSMGRGGNQPQHF
>TRBJ1-1|-|TRBV7-6
CASSLAGGAGGTEAFF
>TRBJ2-5|-|TRBV7-6
CASSLGEPGASTQYF
>TRBJ2-2|TRBD1|TRBV7-9
CASTPGTANTGELFF
>TRBJ1-1|-|TRBV12-3/TRBV12-4
CASRPWTGNTEAFF
>TRBJ1-1|-|TRBV6-1
CASMADLMNTEAFF
>TRBJ2-7|TRBD1|TRBV7-8
CASSLEVTGGLEQYF
>TRBJ2-2|-|TRBV12-3/TRBV12-4
CASSSIGELFF
>TRBJ2-3|-|TRBV14
CASSPFYRGGSTDTQYF
>TRBJ1-2|-|TRBV28
CASKKVRNSSGYTF
>TRBJ2-1|-|TRBV12-3/TRBV12-4
CASSLGTTRNEQFF
>TRBJ2-1|TRBD2|TRBV6-2/TRBV6-3
CASSYSPPSGVYNEQFF
>TRBJ1-5|TRBD1|TRBV7-8
CASSLQGVSGNQPQHF
>TRBJ2-1|-|TRBV7-2
CASTTTGLWGNEQFF
>TRBJ2-1|-|TRBV7-9
CASSPGRTEDNEQFF
>TRBJ2-1|TRBD1|TRBV7-2
CASRLQGAVNEQFF
>TRBJ1-5|-|TRBV11-2
CASSLNGPNQPQHF
>TRBJ2-1|-|TRBV12-3/TRBV12-4
CASSPSGPKLFYEQFF